The 20 T cell receptor beta chains presented below share a single source sample, sequenced in a study of cytomegalovirus exposure and HLA in healthy donors. The PCR employed 60 Vbeta primers together with 13 Jbeta primers. This table comes from immunoSEQ multiplex PCR, and its TCRdb copy is limited to in-frame clones, with some not included. The table has some 160,000 clones, roughly 76% seen once. Specimen: PBMCs. The source is a male donor in good health and CMV-seronegative.

The rearrangement joins TRBV5-1 to TRBJ2-7, with D perhaps TRBD1 (5 bases). Looked up from germline, CDR1 is SGHRS and CDR2 is YFSETQ. V dropped 0 bases and J dropped 0 bases, with 7 bases sitting between them. This CDR3 is 14 amino acids long. The CDR3 reads CASSLGQSSYEQYF. The DNA for the CDR3 is TGCGCCAGCAGCTTGGGACAGAGCTCCTACGAGCAGTACTTC.

This clone is a singleton in its sample. The chain recombines TRBV10-2 with TRBJ2-3; the match to TRBD2 covers 7 bases. The CDR3 length is 13 residues. Germline V CDR1 and CDR2: WSHSY, SAAADI. With 10 bases clipped from V and 4 bases from J, the junction kept 8 bases outside the gene matches. The CDR3 DNA is TGCGCCACCGGGGAGGGTTCAGCAGATACGCAGTATTTT. Translated: CATGEGSADTQYF.

This chain links TRBV6-6 with TRBJ2-7, with D possibly matching TRBD1 (6 bases). Germline V gene sequence: CDR1 MNHNY, CDR2 SVGAGI (reference sequence). This CDR3 region has 14 residues. The V end was cut by 4 bases, the J end by 3 bases, with 13 bases between. The CDR3 sequence: CASSLAGTNYEQYF. CDR3 sequence (DNA): TGTGCCAGCAGTTTAGCCGGGACAAACTACGAGCAGTACTTC.

The rearrangement joins TRBV7-2 to TRBJ1-5; 8 bases fit TRBD1. This CDR3 comprises 15 residues. With V trimmed by 6 bases and J by 0 bases, 4 bases remained unmatched. Per germline, CDR1 SGHTA and CDR2 FQGNSA. CDR3 loop: CASRPTGGSNQPQHF. DNA for the CDR3: TGTGCCAGCAGGCCTACAGGGGGTAGCAATCAGCCCCAGCATTTT.

The chain employs TRBV6-5 and TRBJ1-1; no firm D call. Germline CDR1 and CDR2: MNHEY and SVGAGI. The V and J ends lost 2 bases and 2 bases respectively, with 15 bases between them. CDR3 length: 16 amino acids. CDR3 region: CASSYRSGRINTEAFF. The CDR3 nucleotides read TGTGCCAGCAGTTACCGAAGCGGACGGATTAACACTGAAGCTTTCTTT.

The sample holds a few counts of this clone. The rearrangement joins TRBV18 to TRBJ2-5; D is uncertain. The CDR3 sequence is 15 residues long. Trimming stripped 3 bases from V and 2 bases from J, with 13 bases between. Germline lookup yields CDR1 KGHSH and CDR2 LQKENI. The CDR3 nucleotides are TGTGCCAGCTCACCCGGTGCGGTTACTCAAGAGACCCAGTACTTC. Its translation: CASSPGAVTQETQYF.

The table lists this clone with a few counts. V gene TRBV2 combines with J gene TRBJ2-1; D uncertain. The CDR3 is 15 residues long. Trimming cost V 8 bases and J 0 bases, with 14 bases left between them. In germline, CDR1 is SNHLY, CDR2 FYNNEI. The DNA of the CDR3 is TGTGCCAGCGAGCGTGGGTCGAGCTCCTACAATGAGCAGTTCTTC. Encoded protein: CASERGSSSYNEQFF. Combining the CDR3 with reference TRBV2 and TRBJ2-1 gives the whole variable domain EPEVTQTPSHQVTQMGQEVILRCVPISNHLYFYWYRQILGQKVEFLVSFYNNEISEKSEIFDDQFSVERPDGSNFTLKIRSTKLEDSAMYFCASERGSSSYNEQFFGPGTRLTVL.

This clone was counted only a few times. This chain links TRBV7-2 with TRBJ1-5, with 7 positions matching TRBD1. The CDR3 loop spans 16 amino acids. The V segment lost 4 bases and the J segment 6 bases; nucleotides outside the gene matches: 12. The V gene's germline CDR1 is SGHTA and CDR2 FQGNSA. The CDR3 loop reads CASSSGGGAGGQPQHF. The CDR3 DNA reads as TGTGCCAGCAGCTCCGGGGGGGGTGCAGGGGGTCAGCCCCAGCATTTT.

The chain recombines TRBV9 with TRBJ1-3, with 7 nucleotides matching TRBD1. CDR3 length equals 14 residues. Losses at the gene ends were 5 bases for V and 0 bases for J; bases not matched to a gene: 2. Germline V gene sequence: CDR1 SGDLS, CDR2 YYNGEE. The CDR3 DNA reads TGTGCCAGCAGGACAGGGCCCTCTGGAAACACCATATATTTT. Protein sequence: CASRTGPSGNTIYF. Full variable domain (rest looked up from reference TRBV9 and TRBJ1-3): DSGVTQTPKHLITATGQRVTLRCSPRSGDLSVYWYQQSLDQGLQFLIQYYNGEERAKGNILERFSAQQFPDLHSELNLSSLELGDSALYFCASRTGPSGNTIYFGEGSWLTVV.

The V gene is TRBV29-1, the J gene TRBJ2-7; D gene ambiguous. Per germline, CDR1 SQVTM and CDR2 ANQGSEA. V shed 1 base and J shed 2 bases, with 9 bases lying between them. The CDR3 loop spans 13 amino acids. CDR3 amino acids: CSVEGLQPYEQYF. CDR3 nucleotide sequence: TGCAGCGTTGAAGGTTTACAGCCCTACGAGCAGTACTTC.

The CDR3 loop is CASSLGRGLAGINEQFF. The CDR3 DNA follows: TGTGCCAGCAGCTTGGGCAGGGGACTAGCGGGTATCAATGAGCAGTTCTTC. This chain uses TRBV5-4 with TRBJ2-1, with 12 positions matching TRBD2. The J segment lost 6 bases and the V segment lost 0 bases, leaving 7 bases of the junction unmatched. CDR1 and CDR2 (germline): SGHNT, YYREEE (reference sequence). The CDR3 totals 17 residues.

The chain links TRBV13 to TRBJ1-1; a weak D match, TRBD1 (5 bases). V was shortened by 2 bases and J by 11 bases, with 9 bases between the two germline ends. This CDR3 is 11 amino acids long. Germline CDR1 is PRHDT and CDR2 is FYEKMQ (reference sequence). CDR3 protein: CASSLNRPAFF. CDR3 in DNA: TGTGCCAGCAGCTTAAACAGGCCGGCTTTCTTT.

This rearrangement joins TRBV2 to TRBJ2-5; D is ambiguous. The V end was cut by 7 bases, the J end by 2 bases, with 11 bases between. Germline CDR1 is SNHLY and CDR2 is FYNNEI. The CDR3 totals 13 residues. The CDR3 reads CASTQPIQETQYF. CDR3 sequence (DNA): TGTGCCAGCACACAGCCCATACAAGAGACCCAGTACTTC.

A few counts support this clone. The chain links TRBV5-1 to TRBJ2-7, with 9 bases fitting TRBD1. This CDR3 region has 15 residues. Germline assignment: CDR1 SGHRS and CDR2 YFSETQ. With V trimmed by 2 bases and J by 4 bases, 7 bases remained unmatched. The DNA of the CDR3 is TGCGCCAGCAGCTTAACAGGGGGCTTGGGGTACGAGCAGTACTTC. Its protein is CASSLTGGLGYEQYF.

V gene TRBV11-3 combines with J gene TRBJ1-1, with D possibly being TRBD1 (5 bases). This CDR3 spans 14 amino acids. The V gene's germline CDR1 is SGHNT and CDR2 YENEEA. Trimming pared 5 bases from V and 1 base from J, leaving 11 bases between. The CDR3 DNA sequence: TGTGCCAGCAGCAGGGACGGGGGGAACACTGAAGCTTTCTTT. This sequence encodes CASSRDGGNTEAFF.

The V and J genes are TRBV6-5 and TRBJ2-3; 7 nucleotides line up with TRBD1. The length of the CDR3 is 12 residues. Germline CDR1 MNHEY, CDR2 SVGAGI. V lost 5 bases and J lost 4; bases outside the gene matches: 0. The CDR3 DNA follows: TGTGCCAGCAGTAGGGGGCCAGATACGCAGTATTTT. Translated, it gives CASSRGPDTQYF.

V and J are TRBV5-1 and TRBJ2-1; perhaps TRBD1 as D (6 bases). CDR1 SGHRS and CDR2 YFSETQ come from the germline V gene. V lost 3 bases to trimming and J lost 4 bases, with 14 bases between them. There are 15 residues in the CDR3. CDR3 sequence (DNA): TGCGCCAGCAGCTCCGCCGGGACACCATACAATGAGCAGTTCTTC. This gives the protein CASSSAGTPYNEQFF.

This clone was counted a single time. This chain joins TRBV2 and TRBJ1-5; 8 positions match TRBD1. CDR1 SNHLY and CDR2 FYNNEI come from the germline V gene. Germline trimming cut 6 bases from V and 6 bases from J; bases unmatched to any gene: 4. This CDR3 has 13 residues. Here the CDR3 DNA reads TGTGCCAGCAGGGACAGGGAGGGTCAGCCCCAGCATTTT. This encodes CASRDREGQPQHF.

The gene calls are TRBV5-1 and TRBJ1-1; D unresolved. CDR1 is SGHRS and CDR2 is YFSETQ in the germline V gene. This CDR3 spans 13 amino acids. V lost 0 bases, J lost 3 bases, and 6 bases lay in between. CDR3 nucleotides: TGCGCCAGCAGCTTGGCAGGTTACACTGAAGCTTTCTTT. It translates to CASSLAGYTEAFF. Supplemented by reference TRBV5-1 and TRBJ1-1, the full variable domain reads KAGVTQTPRYLIKTRGQQVTLSCSPISGHRSVSWYQQTPGQGLQFLFEYFSETQRNKGNFPGRFSGRQFSNSRSEMNVSTLELGDSALYLCASSLAGYTEAFFGQGTRLTVV.

The chain is built from TRBV5-1 and TRBJ1-4; D perhaps matches TRBD1 (5 bases). CDR1 and CDR2 (germline): SGHRS, YFSETQ. This CDR3 has 16 amino acids. The ends were cut back, 4 bases at V and 5 bases at J, with 18 bases in the middle. CDR3 sequence reads: CASSPRGGTENEKLFF. As DNA, the CDR3 is TGCGCCAGCAGCCCTCGGGGGGGAACGGAAAATGAAAAACTGTTTTTT.